This T cell receptor beta chain was obtained from a study of CD8+ T cells in alopecia areata. Study details: The drug, tofacitinib, lasted 6 to 18 months, followed by 6 months off drug.

TCR sequencing used cDNA made by reverse transcription of extracted RNA. Assay used: immunoSEQ multiplex PCR; TCRdb lists only in-frame clones, some missing. Of fewer than 350,000 clones listed, 55% to 70% are singletons. Stated treatment: oral pan-JAK inhibitor, 5-10 mg twice daily. The CDR3 is made up of 14 amino acids. Germline assignment: CDR1 LNHNV and CDR2 YYDKDF (reference sequence). V lost 0 bases, J lost 8 bases, and 10 bases lay in between. This chain connects TRBV15 to TRBJ1-4, with no clear D. This sequence was found in a human donor with alopecia areata. The sample consisted of CD4+ T cells sorted from blood, taken at week 24, from a patient treated with tofacitinib. The CDR3 DNA follows: TGTGCCACCAGCAGAGACAGGACTTACGAAAAACTGTTTTTT. It specifies CATSRDRTYEKLFF. Drawing the rest from reference TRBV15 and TRBJ1-4, the complete variable domain is DAMVIQNPRYQVTQFGKPVTLSCSQTLNHNVMYWYQQKSSQAPKLLFHYYDKDFNNEADTPDNFQSRRPNTSFCFLDIRSPGLGDTAMYLCATSRDRTYEKLFFGSGTQLSVL.